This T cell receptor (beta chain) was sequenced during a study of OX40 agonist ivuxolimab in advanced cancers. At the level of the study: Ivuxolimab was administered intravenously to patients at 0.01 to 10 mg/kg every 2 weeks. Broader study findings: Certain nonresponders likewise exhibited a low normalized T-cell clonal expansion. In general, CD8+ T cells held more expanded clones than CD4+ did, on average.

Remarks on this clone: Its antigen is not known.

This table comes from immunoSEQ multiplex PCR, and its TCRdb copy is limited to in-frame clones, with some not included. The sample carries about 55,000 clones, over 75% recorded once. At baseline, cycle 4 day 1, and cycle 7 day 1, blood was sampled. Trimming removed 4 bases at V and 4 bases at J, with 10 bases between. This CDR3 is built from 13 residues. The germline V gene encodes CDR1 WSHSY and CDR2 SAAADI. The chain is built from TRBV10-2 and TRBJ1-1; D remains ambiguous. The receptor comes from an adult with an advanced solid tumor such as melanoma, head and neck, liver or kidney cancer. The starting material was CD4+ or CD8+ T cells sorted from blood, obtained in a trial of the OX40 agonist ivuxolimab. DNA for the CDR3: TGCGCCAGCAGTGCTTCACGGGCCACTGAAGCTTTCTTT. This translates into CASSASRATEAFF.